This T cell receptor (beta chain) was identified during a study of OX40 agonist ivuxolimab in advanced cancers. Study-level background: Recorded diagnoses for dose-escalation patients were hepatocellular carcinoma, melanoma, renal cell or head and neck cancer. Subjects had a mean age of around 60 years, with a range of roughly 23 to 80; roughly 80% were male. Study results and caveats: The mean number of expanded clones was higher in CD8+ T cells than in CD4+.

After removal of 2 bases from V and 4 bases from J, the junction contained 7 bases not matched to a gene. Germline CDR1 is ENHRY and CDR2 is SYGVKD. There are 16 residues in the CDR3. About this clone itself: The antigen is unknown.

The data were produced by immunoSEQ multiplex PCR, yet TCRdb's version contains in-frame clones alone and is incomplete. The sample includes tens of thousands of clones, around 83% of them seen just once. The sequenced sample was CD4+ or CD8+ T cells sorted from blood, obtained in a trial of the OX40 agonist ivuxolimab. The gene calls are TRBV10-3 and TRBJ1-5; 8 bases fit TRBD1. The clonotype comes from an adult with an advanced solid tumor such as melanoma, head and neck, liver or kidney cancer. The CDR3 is CAISEDRGGWNQPQHF. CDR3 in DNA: TGTGCCATCAGTGAGGACAGGGGAGGATGGAATCAGCCCCAGCATTTT.